This T cell receptor (beta chain) was captured by sequencing in a study of blood T cell repertoires in COVID-19. Study summary: COVID-19 samples collected from the United States, Italy and Spain covered acute and convalescent phases.

V was trimmed by 3 bases and J by 1 base, leaving 6 bases between them. CDR1 MRHNA and CDR2 SNTAGT come from the germline V gene. CDR3 length: 13 residues. As processed by the authors: Reference gene primer amplification gave nucleated cell count estimates. Sequencing was performed with immunoSEQ multiplex PCR; in TCRdb, only in-frame clones are kept and a portion is missing. V and J calls and clone size are given by that table; D and trimming were obtained from the DNA. There are 470,000 or so clones in the sample; approximately 83% occur only once, and approximately 3% lies in the top ten. The sequence was obtained from a human donor in a cohort sampled during active COVID-19. The material sequenced was peripheral blood. The chain employs TRBV6-4 and TRBJ1-1; D call uncertain. DNA for the CDR3: TGTGCCAGCAGTGATCTCGGGAACACTGAAGCTTTCTTT. Its protein is CASSDLGNTEAFF.